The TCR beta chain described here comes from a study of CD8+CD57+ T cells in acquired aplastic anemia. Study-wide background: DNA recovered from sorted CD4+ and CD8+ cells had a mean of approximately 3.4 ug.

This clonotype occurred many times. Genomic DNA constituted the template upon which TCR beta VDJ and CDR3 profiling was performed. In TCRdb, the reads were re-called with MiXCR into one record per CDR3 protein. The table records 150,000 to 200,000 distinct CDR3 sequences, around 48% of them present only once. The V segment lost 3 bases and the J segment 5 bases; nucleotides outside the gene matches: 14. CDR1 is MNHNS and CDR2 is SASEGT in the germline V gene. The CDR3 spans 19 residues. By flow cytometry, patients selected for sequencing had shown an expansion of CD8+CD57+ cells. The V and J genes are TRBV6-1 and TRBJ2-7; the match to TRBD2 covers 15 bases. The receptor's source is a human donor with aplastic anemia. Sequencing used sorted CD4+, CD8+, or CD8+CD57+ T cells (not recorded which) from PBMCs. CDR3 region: CASSDHGTSGGSSDHEQYF. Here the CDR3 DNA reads TGTGCCAGCAGTGATCACGGGACTAGCGGGGGGTCTAGTGACCACGAGCAGTACTTC.